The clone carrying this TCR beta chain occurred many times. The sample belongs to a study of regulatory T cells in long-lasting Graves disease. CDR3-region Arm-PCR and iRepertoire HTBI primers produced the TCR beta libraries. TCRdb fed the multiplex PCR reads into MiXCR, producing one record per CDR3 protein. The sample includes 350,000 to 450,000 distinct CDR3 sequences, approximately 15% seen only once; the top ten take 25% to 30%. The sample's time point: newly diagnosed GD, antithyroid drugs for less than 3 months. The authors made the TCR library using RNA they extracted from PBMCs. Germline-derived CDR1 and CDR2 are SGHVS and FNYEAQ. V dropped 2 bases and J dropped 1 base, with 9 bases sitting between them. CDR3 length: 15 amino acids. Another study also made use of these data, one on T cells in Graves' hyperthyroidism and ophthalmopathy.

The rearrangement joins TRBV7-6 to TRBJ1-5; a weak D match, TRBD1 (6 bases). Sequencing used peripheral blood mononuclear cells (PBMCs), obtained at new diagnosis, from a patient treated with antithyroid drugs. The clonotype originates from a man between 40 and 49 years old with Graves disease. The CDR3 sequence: CASSLTGQSNQPQHF. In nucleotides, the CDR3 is TGTGCCAGCAGCTTAACGGGACAAAGCAATCAGCCCCAGCATTTT. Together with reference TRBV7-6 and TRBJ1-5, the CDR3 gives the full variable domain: GAGVSQSPRYKVTKRGQDVALRCDPISGHVSLYWYRQALGQGPEFLTYFNYEAQQDKSGLPNDRFSAERPEGSISTLTIQRTEQRDSAMYRCASSLTGQSNQPQHFGDGTRLSIL.